The 7 T cell receptor beta chains below come from one sample, sequenced in a study of monozygotic twins with inflammatory bowel disease. TCRdb reanalyzed the 5' RACE reads, giving one entry per CDR3 protein sequence and no DNA. The repertoire shows about 210,000 distinct CDR3 sequences; the top ten hold around 1.5%. The source material was blood. The source is a human donor with ulcerative colitis or Crohn's disease, or a healthy co-twin of an affected twin (not recorded which).

The chain carries TRBV7-6 and TRBJ2-1; TCRdb picks TRBD2, but there is no DNA to check that call. Germline V gives CDR1 SGHVS, CDR2 FNYEAQ. CDR3 size: 15 residues. The CDR3 here is CASSLLAVSYNEQFF.

CDR3 sequence: CASSQVVNRRTATYEQYF. This rearrangement joins TRBV4-2 to TRBJ2-7; absent DNA, TCRdb's TRBD1 call cannot be checked. The CDR3 contains 18 residues. Germline V gene lookup returns CDR1 LGHNA and CDR2 YNFKEQ.

The V and J genes are TRBV5-4 and TRBJ2-3. CDR1 SGHNT and CDR2 YYREEE come from the germline V gene (reference sequence). This CDR3 has 17 amino acids. CDR3 loop: CASSLDRQGLSTDTQYF. Looking up the rest from reference TRBV5-4 and TRBJ2-3 gives the full variable domain: ETGVTQSPTHLIKTRGQQVTLRCSSQSGHNTVSWYQQALGQGPQFIFQYYREEENGRGNFPPRFSGLQFPNYSSELNVNALELDDSALYLCASSLDRQGLSTDTQYFGPGTRLTVL.

The rearrangement links TRBV6-5 to TRBJ2-7; the D call of TRBD2 rests on TCRdb alone, since no DNA is present to check it. CDR1 MNHEY and CDR2 SVGAGI come from the germline V gene. This CDR3 is built from 16 residues. Here the CDR3 reads CASSYSLTSGAYEQYF.

The chain joins TRBV19 to TRBJ2-1; the TCRdb call, TRBD1, lacks DNA for checking. The CDR3 runs to 15 residues. The germline V gene has CDR1 LNHDA and CDR2 SQIVND (reference sequence). This CDR3 is CASSIILGPANEQFF.

The chain links TRBV7-2 to TRBJ2-1; TCRdb names TRBD1, which stays unverified in the absence of DNA. This CDR3 spans 14 amino acids. CDR1 SGHTA and CDR2 FQGNSA come from the germline V gene. The CDR3 is CASSFTLTGAGKFF.

CDR3 region: CATPGSGRLEDANTGELFF. This rearrangement joins TRBV24-1 to TRBJ2-2. This CDR3 comprises 19 residues. Germline V gives CDR1 KGHDR, CDR2 SFDVKD.